What follows are 8 T cell receptor beta chains derived from one specimen sequenced in a study of blood T cell repertoires in COVID-19. The repertoire was sequenced with immunoSEQ multiplex PCR; TCRdb's copy has only in-frame clones and lacks some. The repertoire holds 150,000 or so clones, with more than 75% as singletons. The sample taken for sequencing was PBMCs or T cells enriched from blood (not recorded which). The receptor source for this set is a woman aged 30 to 39 with acute COVID-19.

This clone showed up just a few times. The chain recombines TRBV7-6 with TRBJ1-4, with D unclear. CDR1 and CDR2 (germline): SGHVS, FNYEAQ. With 6 bases removed from V and 8 bases from J, the gap between germline ends came to 19 bases. There are 15 residues in the CDR3. Here the CDR3 DNA reads TGTGCCAGCAGTCCAATAGTGGGTCTAGGAGAAAAACTGTTTTTT. It codes for CASSPIVGLGEKLFF.

The chain uses TRBV18 and TRBJ1-2; 8 bases are shared with TRBD1. With V trimmed by 5 bases and J by 8 bases, 10 bases remained unmatched. Germline values: CDR1 KGHSH, CDR2 LQKENI. The CDR3 sequence is 14 residues long. For the CDR3, the DNA is TGTGCCAGCTCAAGGACAGGGCGACTGGGGGGCTACACCTTC. Its translation is CASSRTGRLGGYTF. Based on the CDR3 plus reference TRBV18 and TRBJ1-2, the full variable domain is NAGVMQNPRHLVRRRGQEARLRCSPMKGHSHVYWYRQLPEEGLKFMVYLQKENIIDESGMPKERFSAEFPKEGPSILRIQQVVRGDSAAYFCASSRTGRLGGYTFGSGTRLTVV.

The chain carries TRBV29-1 and TRBJ1-4, with D unresolved. The CDR3 has 14 amino acids. The V gene lost 4 bases and the J gene lost 8 bases, with 17 bases spanning the gap. CDR1 and CDR2 (germline): SQVTM, ANQGSEA. As DNA, the CDR3 is TGCAGCGTTGGGGGTACGGGGAGTGACGAAAAACTGTTTTTT. Translating it yields CSVGGTGSDEKLFF.

The genes are TRBV4-3 and TRBJ2-7, with a possible D match to TRBD2 (7 bases). Germline CDR1 is LGHNA and CDR2 is YSLEER. The V end was cut by 2 bases, the J end by 0 bases, with 17 bases between. The CDR3 is 17 residues long. CDR3 loop: CASSQHREGISSYEQYF. The CDR3 nucleotides are TGCGCCAGCAGCCAACACAGGGAGGGGATTAGCTCCTACGAGCAGTACTTC.

The rearrangement links TRBV5-1 to TRBJ2-1; D not resolved. Trimming shortened V by 0 bases and J by 4 bases, and 5 bases separated the two germline ends. The CDR3 sequence is 13 residues long. Germline-derived CDR1 and CDR2 are SGHRS and YFSETQ. The CDR3 bases are TGCGCCAGCAGCTTGGACAGTTACAATGAGCAGTTCTTC. The encoded protein is CASSLDSYNEQFF.

The chain recombines TRBV7-3 with TRBJ2-1, with D maybe TRBD2 (6 bases). There are 17 residues in the CDR3. The V end lost 5 bases, the J end lost 0 bases, and 17 bases lay between the germline ends. Germline CDR1 SGHTA, CDR2 FQGTGA. Here the CDR3 DNA reads TGTGCCAGCAGCGAACGGGGAGGACCGGGCTCCTACAATGAGCAGTTCTTC. This gives the protein CASSERGGPGSYNEQFF.

V gene TRBV25-1 combines with J gene TRBJ2-7; 7 nucleotides agree with TRBD2. Germline V gives CDR1 MGHDK, CDR2 SYGVNS. The CDR3 is 14 residues long. V dropped 0 bases and J dropped 6; count of bases not matched to a gene: 5. The CDR3 region is CASSEYWREGEQYF. In DNA, the CDR3 is TGTGCCAGCAGTGAATATTGGAGGGAGGGCGAGCAGTACTTC.

This rearrangement joins TRBV5-1 to TRBJ2-1; TRBD1 aligns across 9 bases. From germline, CDR1 is SGHRS and CDR2 YFSETQ. This CDR3 spans 14 amino acids. Trimming cost V 4 bases and J 7 bases; bases outside gene matches: 6. The CDR3 loop reads CASSVQQGANEQFF. DNA of the CDR3: TGCGCCAGCAGCGTCCAACAGGGGGCAAATGAGCAGTTCTTC.